These T cell receptor beta chains were read from a single sample in a study of fetal regulatory T cell absence and autoimmunity. Profiling relied on immunoSEQ multiplex PCR, and the TCRdb table lists in-frame clones only, not all of them. The data contain about 46,000 clones, roughly four fifths of them seen just once; the ten biggest clones take up about 0.41%. The sequenced material came from cord blood. The receptors stem from a newborn boy with IPEX syndrome. CDR3s include the opening cysteine and the closing phenylalanine or tryptophan. Each record gives: V gene, clone size, J gene, D gene, CDR3 protein, CDR3 DNA. D genes are given only for firm matches. The size entry is marked missing in some rows and otherwise reads once, few, many or a size class.

TRBV11-2	NA	TRBJ2-5	TRBD1	CASSLAARGRIGETQYF	TGTGCCAGCAGCTTAGCGGCCAGGGGGCGTATAGGAGAGACCCAGTACTTC
TRBV10-3	NA	TRBJ1-3	NA	CAIREQSGNTIYF	TGTGCCATCAGGGAACAGTCGGGAAACACCATATATTTT
TRBV7-8	NA	TRBJ1-1	TRBD1	CASSPDRDTEAFF	TGTGCCAGCAGCCCGGACAGGGACACTGAAGCTTTCTTT
TRBV7-9	NA	TRBJ2-7	TRBD1	CASSYPGTGVHEQYF	TGTGCCAGCAGCTACCCCGGGACAGGGGTCCACGAGCAGTACTTC
TRBV9	once	TRBJ2-5	TRBD2	CASRSSGEETQYF	TGTGCCAGCCGATCAAGCGGGGAAGAGACCCAGTACTTC
TRBV13	NA	TRBJ2-2	TRBD1	CASSLRTGNTGELFF	TGTGCCAGCAGCTTAAGGACAGGGAACACCGGGGAGCTGTTTTTT
TRBV19	NA	TRBJ2-4	NA	CASSYAGQAKNIQYF	TGTGCCAGTAGTTACGCCGGACAAGCCAAAAACATTCAGTACTTC
TRBV10-3	NA	TRBJ2-5	TRBD1	CAISEGQGETQYF	TGTGCCATCAGTGAGGGACAGGGAGAGACCCAGTACTTC
TRBV6-5	NA	TRBJ2-3	TRBD2	CASRLAGDPDTQYF	TGTGCCAGCCGACTAGCGGGAGACCCAGATACGCAGTATTTT
TRBV7-8	NA	TRBJ2-6	TRBD1	CASNHRGLHFRPLSGANVLTF	TGTGCCAGCAACCACAGGGGGCTACACTTCCGTCCCCTCTCTGGGGCCAACGTCCTGACTTTC
TRBV5-4	NA	TRBJ2-1	TRBD2	CASSLTSGPNEQFF	TGTGCCAGCAGCTTGACTAGCGGCCCAAATGAGCAGTTCTTC
TRBV7-9	NA	TRBJ2-1	NA	CASSGHNEQFF	TGTGCCAGCAGCGGTCACAATGAGCAGTTCTTC
TRBV6-1	NA	TRBJ1-4	NA	CASSEIVGRKLFF	TGTGCCAGCAGTGAAATAGTCGGGCGAAAACTGTTTTTT
TRBV6-1	NA	TRBJ1-2	NA	CASSESGGIGVGYTF	TGTGCCAGCAGTGAAAGTGGCGGAATTGGTGTTGGCTACACCTTC
TRBV7-2	NA	TRBJ2-7	NA	CASSLGTSYRYEQYF	TGTGCCAGCAGCTTAGGAACTAGCTACCGCTACGAGCAGTACTTC
TRBV11-3	NA	TRBJ2-1	TRBD1	CASSTRQGRIYNEQFF	TGTGCCAGCAGCACCCGACAGGGAAGGATATACAATGAGCAGTTCTTC
TRBV14	NA	TRBJ2-2	TRBD2	CASSTLAGANTGELFF	TGTGCCAGCAGCACGCTAGCGGGGGCTAACACCGGGGAGCTGTTTTTT
TRBV9	NA	TRBJ2-7	NA	CASSSRAGYEQYF	TGTGCCAGCAGCTCCCGGGCGGGGTACGAGCAGTACTTC
TRBV5-1	NA	TRBJ2-1	TRBD2	CASSLVAGGVINNEQFF	TGCGCCAGCAGCTTGGTCGCGGGAGGGGTTATAAACAATGAGCAGTTCTTC
TRBV23-1	NA	TRBJ1-1	NA	CASSQLLRAVNTEAFF	TGCGCCAGCAGTCAATTGCTCCGGGCAGTGAACACTGAAGCTTTCTTT
TRBV6-1	NA	TRBJ1-5	NA	CASSPRDSNQPQHF	TGTGCCAGCAGTCCCCGGGACAGCAATCAGCCCCAGCATTTT
TRBV7-2	NA	TRBJ1-3	NA	CASSLGAPYRFSGNTIYF	TGTGCCAGCAGCTTAGGGGCCCCTTACAGGTTCTCTGGAAACACCATATATTTT
TRBV10-2	NA	TRBJ2-1	NA	CASSADWIWEQFF	TGCGCCAGCAGTGCGGACTGGATCTGGGAGCAGTTCTTC
TRBV9	NA	TRBJ2-4	NA	CASSGPGANIQYF	TGTGCCAGCAGCGGTCCGGGGGCGAACATTCAGTACTTC
TRBV6-1	NA	TRBJ2-7	TRBD1	CASSRPGTGEQYF	TGTGCCAGCAGCCGGCCCGGGACAGGCGAGCAGTACTTC
TRBV5-4	NA	TRBJ1-1	NA	CASSDPRAMNTEAFF	TGTGCCAGCAGTGACCCTCGGGCGATGAACACTGAAGCTTTCTTT
TRBV7-9	NA	TRBJ2-1	NA	CASSTSGLSFYNEQFF	TGTGCCAGCAGCACCTCGGGACTCTCCTTCTACAATGAGCAGTTCTTC